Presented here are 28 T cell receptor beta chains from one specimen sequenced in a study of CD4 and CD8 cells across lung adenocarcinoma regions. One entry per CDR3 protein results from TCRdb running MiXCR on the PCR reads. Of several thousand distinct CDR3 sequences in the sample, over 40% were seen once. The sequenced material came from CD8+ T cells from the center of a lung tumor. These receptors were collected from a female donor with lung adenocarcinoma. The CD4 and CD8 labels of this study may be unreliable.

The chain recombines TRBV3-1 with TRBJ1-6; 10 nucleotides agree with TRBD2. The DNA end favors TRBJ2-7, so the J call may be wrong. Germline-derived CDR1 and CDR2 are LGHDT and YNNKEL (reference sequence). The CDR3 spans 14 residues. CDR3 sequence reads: CASSSSGRAGEQYF. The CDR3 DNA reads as TGTGCCAGCAGCTCCAGCGGGAGGGCTGGGGAGCAGTACTTC.

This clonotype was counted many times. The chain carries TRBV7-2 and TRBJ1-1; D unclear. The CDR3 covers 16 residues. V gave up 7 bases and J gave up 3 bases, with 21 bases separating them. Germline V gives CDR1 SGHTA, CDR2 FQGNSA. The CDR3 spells CASIHLVRASDTEAFF. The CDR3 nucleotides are TGTGCCAGCATCCACCTTGTCCGGGCTTCGGACACTGAAGCTTTCTTT.

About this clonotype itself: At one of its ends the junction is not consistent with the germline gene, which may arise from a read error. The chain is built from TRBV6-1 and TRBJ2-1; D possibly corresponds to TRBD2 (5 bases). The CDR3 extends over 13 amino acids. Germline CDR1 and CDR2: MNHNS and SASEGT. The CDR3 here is CARGGATHGEQFF. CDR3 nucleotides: TGTGCCAGGGGTGGTGCCACCCACGGGGAGCAGTTTTTT.

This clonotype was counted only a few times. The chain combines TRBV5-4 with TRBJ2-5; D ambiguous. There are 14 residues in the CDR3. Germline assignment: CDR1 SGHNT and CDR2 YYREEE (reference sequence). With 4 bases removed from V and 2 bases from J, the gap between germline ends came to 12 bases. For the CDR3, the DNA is TGTGCCAGCAGCCCCGTCCGAATTCAAGAGACCCAGTACTTC. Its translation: CASSPVRIQETQYF.

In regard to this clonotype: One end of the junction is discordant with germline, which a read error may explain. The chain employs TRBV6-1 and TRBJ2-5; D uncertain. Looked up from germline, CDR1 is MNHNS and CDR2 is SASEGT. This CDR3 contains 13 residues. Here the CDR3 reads CASSESRANTLNF. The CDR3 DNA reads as TGTGCCAGCAGTGAATCTAGGGCCAACACCCTGAATTTC.

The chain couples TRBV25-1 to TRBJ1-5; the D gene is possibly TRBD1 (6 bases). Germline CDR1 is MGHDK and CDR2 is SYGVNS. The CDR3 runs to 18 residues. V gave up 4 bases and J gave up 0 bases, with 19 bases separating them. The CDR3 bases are TGTGCCAGCAGTGTAGGAGGGGGGGGTATTGGTAGCAATCAGCCCCAGCATTTT. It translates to CASSVGGGGIGSNQPQHF.

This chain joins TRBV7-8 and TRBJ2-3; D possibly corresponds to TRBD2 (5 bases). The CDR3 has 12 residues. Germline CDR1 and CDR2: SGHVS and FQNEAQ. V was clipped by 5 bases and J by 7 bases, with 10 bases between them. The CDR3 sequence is CASSPTRNTQYF. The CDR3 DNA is TGTGCCAGCAGCCCCACTAGGAATACGCAGTATTTT.

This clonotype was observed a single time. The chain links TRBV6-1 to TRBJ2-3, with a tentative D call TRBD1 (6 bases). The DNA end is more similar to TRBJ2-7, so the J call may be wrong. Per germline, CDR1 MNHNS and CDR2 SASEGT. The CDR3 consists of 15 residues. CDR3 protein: CASSTGRTVKDTQYF. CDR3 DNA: TGTGCCAGCAGCACCGGGCGGACAGTCAAAGATACGCAGTACTTC.

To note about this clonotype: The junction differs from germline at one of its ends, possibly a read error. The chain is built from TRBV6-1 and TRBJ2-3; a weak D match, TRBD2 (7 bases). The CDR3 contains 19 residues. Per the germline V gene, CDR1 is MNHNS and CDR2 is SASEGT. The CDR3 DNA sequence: TGTGCCAGCAGGTCCGCCCCGGGGGGCGGGGGCCATGACACAGAGACGCAGTACTTT. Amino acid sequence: CASRSAPGGGGHDTETQYF.

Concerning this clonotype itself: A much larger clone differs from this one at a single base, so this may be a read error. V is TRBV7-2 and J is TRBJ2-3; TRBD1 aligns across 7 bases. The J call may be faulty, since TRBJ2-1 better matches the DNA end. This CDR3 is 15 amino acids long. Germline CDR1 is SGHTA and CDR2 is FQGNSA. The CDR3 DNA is TGTGCCAGTCAAGACCGGGACAGCCTCCAAGAGACCCAGTTCTTC. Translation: CASQDRDSLQETQFF.

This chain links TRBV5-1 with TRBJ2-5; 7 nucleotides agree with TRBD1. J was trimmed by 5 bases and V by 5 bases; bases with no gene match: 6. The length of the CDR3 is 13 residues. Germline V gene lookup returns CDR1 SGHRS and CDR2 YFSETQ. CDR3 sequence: CASRTGRGETQYF. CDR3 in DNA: TGCGCCAGCAGGACAGGCAGGGGGGAGACCCAGTACTTC. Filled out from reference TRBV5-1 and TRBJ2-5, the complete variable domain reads KAGVTQTPRYLIKTRGQQVTLSCSPISGHRSVSWYQQTPGQGLQFLFEYFSETQRNKGNFPGRFSGRQFSNSRSEMNVSTLELGDSALYLCASRTGRGETQYFGPGTRLLVL.

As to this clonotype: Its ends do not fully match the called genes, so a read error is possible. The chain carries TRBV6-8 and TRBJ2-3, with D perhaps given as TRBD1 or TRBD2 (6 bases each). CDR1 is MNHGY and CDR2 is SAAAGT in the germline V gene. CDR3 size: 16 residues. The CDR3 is CACRWSRGRSQETQYF. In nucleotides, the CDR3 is TGTGCCTGCAGGTGGTCTCGGGGGCGTAGCCAAGAGACCCAGTATTTC.

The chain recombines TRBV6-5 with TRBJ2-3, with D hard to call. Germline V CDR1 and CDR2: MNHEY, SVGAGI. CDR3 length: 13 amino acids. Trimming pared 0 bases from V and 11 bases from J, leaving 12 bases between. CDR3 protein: CASSYSLTNMQYF. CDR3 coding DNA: TGTGCCAGCAGTTACTCCTTAACCAACATGCAGTATTTT.

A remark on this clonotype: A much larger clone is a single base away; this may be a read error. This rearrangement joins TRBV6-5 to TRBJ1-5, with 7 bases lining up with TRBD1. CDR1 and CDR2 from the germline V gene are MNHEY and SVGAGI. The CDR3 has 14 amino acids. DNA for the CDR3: TGTGCCAGCAGTTGGCAGGGGGAAAGTCAGCCCCAGAATTTT. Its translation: CASSWQGESQPQNF.

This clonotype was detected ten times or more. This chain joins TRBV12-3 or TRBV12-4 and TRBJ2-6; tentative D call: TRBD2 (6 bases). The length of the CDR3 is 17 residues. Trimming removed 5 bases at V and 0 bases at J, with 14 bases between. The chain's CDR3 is CASSLAGLDSGANVLTF. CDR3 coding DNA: TGTGCCAGCAGTCTCGCGGGACTGGACTCTGGGGCCAACGTCCTGACTTTC.

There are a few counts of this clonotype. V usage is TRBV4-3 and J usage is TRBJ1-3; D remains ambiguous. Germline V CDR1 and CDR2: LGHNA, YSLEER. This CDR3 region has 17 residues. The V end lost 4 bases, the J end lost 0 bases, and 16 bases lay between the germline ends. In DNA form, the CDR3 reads TGCGCCAGCAGCCTATCCCGGTCGGAATTCTCTGGAAACACCATATATTTT. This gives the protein CASSLSRSEFSGNTIYF.

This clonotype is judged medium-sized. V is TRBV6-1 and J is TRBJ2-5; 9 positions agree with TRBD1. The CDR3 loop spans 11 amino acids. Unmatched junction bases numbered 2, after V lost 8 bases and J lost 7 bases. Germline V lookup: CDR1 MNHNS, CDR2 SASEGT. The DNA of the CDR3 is TGTGCCAGCCGGACAGGGGTGACCCAGTACTTC. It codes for CASRTGVTQYF.

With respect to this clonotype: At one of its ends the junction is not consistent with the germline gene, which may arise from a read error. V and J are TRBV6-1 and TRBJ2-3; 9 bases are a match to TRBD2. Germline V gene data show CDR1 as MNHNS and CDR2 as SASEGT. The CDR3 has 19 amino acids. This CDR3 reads CASSEAVGSGGLPPDTQYF. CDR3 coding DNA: TGTGCCAGCAGTGAAGCGGTGGGTAGCGGGGGTCTCCCCCCAGATACGCAGTATTTC.

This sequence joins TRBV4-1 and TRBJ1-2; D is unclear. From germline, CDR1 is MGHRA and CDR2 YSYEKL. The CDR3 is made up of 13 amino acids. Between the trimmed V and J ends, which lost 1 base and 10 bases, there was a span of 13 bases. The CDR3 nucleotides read TGCGCCAGCAGCCAAGTTGGCGGCCGCCACTACACCTTC. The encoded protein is CASSQVGGRHYTF.

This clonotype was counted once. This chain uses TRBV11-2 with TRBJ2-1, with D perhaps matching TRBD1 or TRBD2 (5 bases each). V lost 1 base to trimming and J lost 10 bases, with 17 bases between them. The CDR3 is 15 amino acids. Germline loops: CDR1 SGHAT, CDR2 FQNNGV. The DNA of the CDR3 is TGTGCCAGCAGCTTAGGGGCGGACCCTGAGGGGGAGCAGTTCTTC. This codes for CASSLGADPEGEQFF.

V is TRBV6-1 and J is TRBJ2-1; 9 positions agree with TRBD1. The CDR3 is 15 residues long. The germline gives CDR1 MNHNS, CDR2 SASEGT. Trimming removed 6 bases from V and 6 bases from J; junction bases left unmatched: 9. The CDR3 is CASRTTGGFGNEQFF. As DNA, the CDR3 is TGTGCCAGCAGAACGACAGGGGGTTTTGGCAATGAGCAGTTCTTC.

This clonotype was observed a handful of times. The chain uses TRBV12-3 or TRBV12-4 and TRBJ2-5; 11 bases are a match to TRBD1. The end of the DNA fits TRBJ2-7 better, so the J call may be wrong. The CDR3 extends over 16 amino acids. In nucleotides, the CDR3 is TGTGCCAGCAGTTTATTCGAGGGGACAGGGGGTTCCGAGCAGTACTTC. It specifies CASSLFEGTGGSEQYF.

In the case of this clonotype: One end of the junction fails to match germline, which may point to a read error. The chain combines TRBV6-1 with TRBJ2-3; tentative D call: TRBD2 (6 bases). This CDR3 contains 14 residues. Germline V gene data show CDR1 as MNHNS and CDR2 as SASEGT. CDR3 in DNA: TGTGCGAGCAGCGGGCGAACAGGCACAGATACCCAGTATTTC. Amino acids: CASSGRTGTDTQYF.

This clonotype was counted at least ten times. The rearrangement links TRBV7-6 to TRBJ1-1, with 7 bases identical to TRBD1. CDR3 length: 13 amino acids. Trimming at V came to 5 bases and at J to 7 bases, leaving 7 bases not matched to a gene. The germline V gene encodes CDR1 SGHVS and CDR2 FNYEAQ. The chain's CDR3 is CASSPRQGGEAFF. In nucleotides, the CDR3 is TGTGCCAGCAGCCCCCGACAGGGTGGTGAAGCTTTCTTT.

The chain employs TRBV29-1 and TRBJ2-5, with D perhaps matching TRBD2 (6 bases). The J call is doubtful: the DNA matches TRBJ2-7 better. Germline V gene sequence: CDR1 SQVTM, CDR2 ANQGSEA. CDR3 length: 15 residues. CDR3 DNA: TGCGCAATATATCCCGGAGGGTCGCGTTTGAGCGAGCAGTACTTC. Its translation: CAIYPGGSRLSEQYF.

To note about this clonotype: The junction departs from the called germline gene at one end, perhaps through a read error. Written as DNA, the CDR3 is TGTGCCCGCGGCTCCGGGCTGTGGGCCAAAAACACTCAGTACTTT. The encoded protein is CARGSGLWAKNTQYF. The chain has TRBV11-2 and TRBJ2-3; no clear D gene. Germline loops: CDR1 SGHAT, CDR2 FQNNGV. The CDR3 runs to 15 residues.

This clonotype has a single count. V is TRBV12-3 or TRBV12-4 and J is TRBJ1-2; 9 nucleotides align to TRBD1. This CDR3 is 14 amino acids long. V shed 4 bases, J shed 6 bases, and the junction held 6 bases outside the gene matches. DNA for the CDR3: TGTGCCAGCAGTTATGGTACAGGGGGCGATGGCTACACCTTC. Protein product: CASSYGTGGDGYTF.

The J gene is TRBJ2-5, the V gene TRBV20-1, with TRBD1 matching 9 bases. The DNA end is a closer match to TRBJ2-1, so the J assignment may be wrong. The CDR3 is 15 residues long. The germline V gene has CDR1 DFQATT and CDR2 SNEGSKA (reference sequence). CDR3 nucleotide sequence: TGCAGTGCAGATTTCCCCGGGACAGGGAACAATGAGCAGTTCTTC. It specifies CSADFPGTGNNEQFF.